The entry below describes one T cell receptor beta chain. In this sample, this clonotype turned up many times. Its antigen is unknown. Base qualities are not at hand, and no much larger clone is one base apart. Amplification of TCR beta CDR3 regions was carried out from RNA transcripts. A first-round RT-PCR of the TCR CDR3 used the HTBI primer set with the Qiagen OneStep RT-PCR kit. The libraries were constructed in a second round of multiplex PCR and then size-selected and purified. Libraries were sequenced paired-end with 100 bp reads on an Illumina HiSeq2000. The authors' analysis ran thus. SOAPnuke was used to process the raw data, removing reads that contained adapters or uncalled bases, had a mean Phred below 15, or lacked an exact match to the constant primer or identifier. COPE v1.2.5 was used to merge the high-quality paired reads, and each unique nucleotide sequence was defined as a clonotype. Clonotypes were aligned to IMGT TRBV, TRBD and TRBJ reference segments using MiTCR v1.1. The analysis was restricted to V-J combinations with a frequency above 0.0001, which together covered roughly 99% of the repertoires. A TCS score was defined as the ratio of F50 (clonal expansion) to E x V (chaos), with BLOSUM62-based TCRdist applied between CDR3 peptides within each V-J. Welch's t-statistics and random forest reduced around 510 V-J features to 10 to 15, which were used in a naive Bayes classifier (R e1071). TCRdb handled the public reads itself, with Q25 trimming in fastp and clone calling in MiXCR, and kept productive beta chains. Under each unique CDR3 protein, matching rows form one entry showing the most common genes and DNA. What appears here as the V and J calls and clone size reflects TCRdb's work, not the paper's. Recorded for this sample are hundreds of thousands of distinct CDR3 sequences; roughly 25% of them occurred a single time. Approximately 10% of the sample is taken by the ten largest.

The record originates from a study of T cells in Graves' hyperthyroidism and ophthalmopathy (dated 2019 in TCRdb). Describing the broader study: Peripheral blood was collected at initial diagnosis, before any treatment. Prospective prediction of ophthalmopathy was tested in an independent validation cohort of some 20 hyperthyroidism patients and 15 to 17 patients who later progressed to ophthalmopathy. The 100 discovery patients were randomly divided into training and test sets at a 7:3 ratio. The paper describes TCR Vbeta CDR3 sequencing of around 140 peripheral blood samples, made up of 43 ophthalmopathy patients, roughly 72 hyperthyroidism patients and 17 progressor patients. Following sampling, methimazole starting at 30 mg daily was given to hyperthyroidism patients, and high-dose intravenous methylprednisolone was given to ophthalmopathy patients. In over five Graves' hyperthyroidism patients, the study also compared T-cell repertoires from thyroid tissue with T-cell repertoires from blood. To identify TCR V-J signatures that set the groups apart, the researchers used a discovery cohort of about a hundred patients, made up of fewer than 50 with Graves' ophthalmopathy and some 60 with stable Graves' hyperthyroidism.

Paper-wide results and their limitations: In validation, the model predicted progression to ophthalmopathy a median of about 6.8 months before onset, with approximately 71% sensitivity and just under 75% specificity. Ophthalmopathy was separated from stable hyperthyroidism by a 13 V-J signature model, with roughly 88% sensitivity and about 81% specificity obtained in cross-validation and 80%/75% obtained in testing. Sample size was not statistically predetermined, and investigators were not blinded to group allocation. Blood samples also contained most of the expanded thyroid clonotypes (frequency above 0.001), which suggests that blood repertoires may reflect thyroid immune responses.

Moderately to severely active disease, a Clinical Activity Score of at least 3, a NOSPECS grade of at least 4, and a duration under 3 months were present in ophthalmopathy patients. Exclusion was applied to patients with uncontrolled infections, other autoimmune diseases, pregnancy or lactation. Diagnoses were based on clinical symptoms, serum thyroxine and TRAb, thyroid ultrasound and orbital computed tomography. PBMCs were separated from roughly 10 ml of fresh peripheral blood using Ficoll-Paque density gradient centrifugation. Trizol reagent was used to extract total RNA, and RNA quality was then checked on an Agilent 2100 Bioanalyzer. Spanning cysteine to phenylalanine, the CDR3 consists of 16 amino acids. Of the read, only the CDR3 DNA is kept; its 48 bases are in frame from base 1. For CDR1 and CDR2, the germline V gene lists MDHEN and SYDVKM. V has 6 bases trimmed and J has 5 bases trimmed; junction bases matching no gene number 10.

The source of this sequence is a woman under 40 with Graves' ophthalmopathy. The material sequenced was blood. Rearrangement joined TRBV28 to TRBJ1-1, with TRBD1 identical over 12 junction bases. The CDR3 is CASSPYGTGGNTEAFF. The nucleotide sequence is TGTGCCAGCAGCCCCTATGGGACAGGGGGCAATACTGAAGCTTTCTTT.